This T cell receptor beta chain emerged from a study of cytomegalovirus exposure and HLA in healthy donors. Notes on this clone: Antigen unknown.

Findings of the study overall: Using the classifier, cytomegalovirus status was reportedly diagnosed with high specificity and sensitivity. The study labeled 170 or so TCR beta chains cytomegalovirus-associated. Prediction of most subjects' HLA-A and HLA-B alleles by TCR beta sequences was reportedly accurate.

Primers for the PCR totalled 60 Vbeta and 13 Jbeta. Assay: immunoSEQ multiplex PCR; the TCRdb copy retains only in-frame clones and omits some. The repertoire includes fewer than 140,000 clones, 70% to 80% of them detected once, and less than 3% sits in the top ten. Trimming removed 6 bases from V and 4 bases from J, with 25 bases in between. This CDR3 spans 16 amino acids. Germline CDR1 SQVTM, CDR2 ANQGSEA. Sequencing was performed on PBMCs. The V call is TRBV29-1, the J call TRBJ2-7, with D perhaps matching TRBD1 (5 bases). This clonotype originated in a female donor in good health and CMV-seronegative. In DNA form, the CDR3 reads TGCAGCGTCCTCCACTCAAAACCAGGACAAACGTACGAGCAGTACTTC. Amino acids: CSVLHSKPGQTYEQYF.